This T cell receptor beta chain was sequenced for a study of blood T cells in healthy people across ages. Study-level results: A greater number of naive CD4+ cells and higher diversity distinguished long-lived donors from aged donors.

With a J-beta primer mix and a sample-barcoded 5' primer, a second PCR ran about 7 to 11 cycles. TCRdb ran MiXCR on the 5' RACE reads and lists one entry per CDR3 protein. The sample consists of approximately 800,000 distinct CDR3 sequences, approximately 24% of them appearing once. The CDR3 totals 15 residues. Trimming cost V 5 bases and J 3 bases, with 17 bases left between them. From germline, CDR1 is SGHRS and CDR2 YFSETQ. Turning to this clonotype: The target antigen is unknown.

The same data also went into a second study, on T cells of mothers and their children.

What was sequenced was blood. The chain joins TRBV5-1 to TRBJ1-2; D unclear. The origin of this receptor is a boy younger than 18 in good health. In DNA, the CDR3 is TGCGCCAGCAGACATCAGATGGCATCAGACTATGGCTACACCTTC. It is translated as CASRHQMASDYGYTF.